The 10 T cell receptor beta chains listed next were all sequenced from one sample in a study of early T cells in non-severe SARS-CoV-2 infection. TCRdb redid the calling of the 5' RACE reads with MiXCR, one entry per CDR3 protein. The repertoire holds fewer than 50,000 distinct CDR3 sequences, with 4% as singletons. Sample: whole blood. The receptors here all came from an adult who was a healthcare worker with PCR-confirmed SARS-CoV-2 infection or an uninfected control (not recorded which).

This clonotype was recorded many times. V is TRBV30 and J is TRBJ2-4; TRBD2 aligns across 7 bases. The junction had 2 bases not matched to a gene; V was cut back by 5 bases and J by 4 bases. This CDR3 spans 12 amino acids. CDR1 GTSNPN and CDR2 SVGIG come from the germline V gene (reference sequence). DNA for the CDR3: TGTGCCTGGGACGGGGGGAAAAACATTCAGTACTTC. Protein product: CAWDGGKNIQYF.

As for this clonotype: The conserved final phenylalanine or tryptophan is absent from the CDR3, which likely points to a read error. Because the CDR3's place on the DNA is in doubt, the DNA is left out and the CDR3 is given as listed by TCRdb. The chain carries TRBV30 and TRBJ2-7; the table's D gene call, TRBD2, was not cross checked with the DNA. The CDR3 has 13 amino acids, counting both end residues. Germline V CDR1 and CDR2: GTSNPN, SVGIG (reference sequence). CDR3 amino acids: CAWGTRTSGRYSL.

This clonotype was seen at least ten times. The genes are TRBV9 and TRBJ2-7; D could derive from TRBD1 or TRBD2 (6 bases each). V was shortened by 2 bases and J by 6 bases, with 18 bases between the two germline ends. CDR3 length equals 15 residues. From germline, CDR1 is SGDLS and CDR2 YYNGEE. The CDR3 spells CASSVSQGRLGEQYF. The DNA of the CDR3 is TGTGCCAGCAGCGTGTCACAGGGACGACTAGGCGAGCAGTACTTC.

The V and J genes are TRBV29-1 and TRBJ2-1; possibly TRBD1 for D (6 bases). Trimming took off 3 bases at V and 8 bases at J, with 14 bases between the two ends. Germline CDR1 reads SQVTM; CDR2 reads ANQGSEA. This CDR3 comprises 13 residues. As DNA, the CDR3 is TGCAGCGTTGATCGCACAGGGTTTGATGAGCAGTTCTTC. This gives the protein CSVDRTGFDEQFF.

In this sample, this clonotype turned up many times. The chain couples TRBV5-1 to TRBJ2-7, with no clear D. V shed 0 bases and J shed 1 base, with 11 bases lying between them. Germline V gene lookup returns CDR1 SGHRS and CDR2 YFSETQ. This CDR3 comprises 15 residues. This CDR3 is CASSLVDGLSYEQYF. CDR3 DNA: TGCGCCAGCAGCTTGGTGGACGGGCTATCCTACGAGCAGTACTTC.

This clonotype was seen many times. This chain uses TRBV9 with TRBJ2-7; 10 nucleotides align to TRBD2. Germline CDR1 is SGDLS and CDR2 is YYNGEE. J was trimmed by 4 bases and V by 2 bases; bases with no gene match: 6. The CDR3 consists of 15 residues. The CDR3 loop reads CASSVSGRAGYEQYF. The CDR3 coding sequence is TGTGCCAGCAGCGTGAGCGGGAGGGCCGGTTACGAGCAGTACTTC.

This chain joins TRBV7-8 and TRBJ2-7; tentative D call: TRBD2 (6 bases). The V gene lost 5 bases and the J gene lost 3 bases, with 14 bases spanning the gap. Per germline, CDR1 SGHVS and CDR2 FQNEAQ. This CDR3 has 14 amino acids. CDR3 DNA sequence: TGTGCCAGCAGCCCTATAGGAGGGCTCTACGAGCAGTACTTC. It yields the protein CASSPIGGLYEQYF.

This clonotype was detected many times. CDR3 in DNA: TGTGCCAGCAGTCCCCCGGGCCTTGGCTACACCTTC. This encodes CASSPPGLGYTF. The chain is built from TRBV2 and TRBJ1-2; D unresolved. Trimming pared 5 bases from V and 7 bases from J, leaving 11 bases between. This CDR3 comprises 12 residues. CDR1 and CDR2 from the germline V gene are SNHLY and FYNNEI.

This clonotype was counted a few times. The genes are TRBV9 and TRBJ2-7; TRBD2 might be the D (5 bases). The V end was cut by 3 bases, the J end by 2 bases, with 12 bases between. Germline lookup yields CDR1 SGDLS and CDR2 YYNGEE. This CDR3 has 14 residues. CDR3 nucleotide sequence: TGTGCCAGCAGCGCTGGACTCCATACCTACGAGCAGTACTTC. Amino acid sequence: CASSAGLHTYEQYF.

This clonotype was detected many times. The chain joins TRBV7-9 to TRBJ2-7; D gene uncertain. Germline-derived CDR1 and CDR2 are SEHNR and FQNEAQ (reference sequence). The CDR3 is 14 amino acids. Deletions cut 5 bases from V and 0 bases from J, with 11 bases between. Here the CDR3 reads CASSMVGSSYEQYF. In nucleotides, the CDR3 is TGTGCCAGCAGCATGGTTGGCAGCTCCTACGAGCAGTACTTC.